Listed here are 5 T cell receptor beta chains from one sample, sequenced in a study of shared clonotypes between healthy human individuals. Some clones are missing from TCRdb's copy, which holds only in-frame ones; the method was immunoSEQ multiplex PCR. The sample holds about 2.1 million clones, 93% seen once. Naive CD8 populations comprised CD45RO-negative cells positively selected for CCR7, excluding terminally differentiated effector memory CD45RA+ cells. Sequencing was carried out using naive CD8+ T cells from PBMCs. The receptors stem from a young man in good health. Some clones in this sample may be carry-over from other donors' samples.

The sample holds one count of this clone. Other nucleotide sequences from this sample produce the same CDR3. J is TRBJ2-7 and V is TRBV5-1, with 7 bases aligning to TRBD1. Looked up from germline, CDR1 is SGHRS and CDR2 is YFSETQ. With V trimmed by 0 bases and J by 2 bases, 2 bases remained unmatched. This CDR3 is built from 14 residues. The CDR3: CASSLGTGAYEQYF. Written as DNA, the CDR3 is TGCGCCAGCAGCTTGGGGACAGGAGCCTACGAGCAGTACTTC.

This chain links TRBV4-1 with TRBJ2-4; 7 bases are a match to TRBD2. The CDR3 consists of 15 residues. V was pared by 0 bases and J by 6 bases, with 5 bases of the junction left unmatched. Per germline, CDR1 MGHRA and CDR2 YSYEKL. The CDR3 nucleotides read TGCGCCAGCAGCCAAGATGGGGGGGTTCTAAACATTCAGTACTTC. Translation: CASSQDGGVLNIQYF.

The rearrangement links TRBV5-1 to TRBJ2-7, with a weak D call TRBD2 (5 bases). V dropped 7 bases and J dropped 0 bases, with 14 bases sitting between them. CDR3 length: 14 residues. Germline CDR1 is SGHRS and CDR2 is YFSETQ. The CDR3 protein is CASATGVRSYEQYF. For the CDR3, the DNA is TGCGCCAGCGCCACCGGGGTCCGCTCCTACGAGCAGTACTTC.

V usage is TRBV11-1 and J usage is TRBJ1-1; no definite D call. The length of the CDR3 is 13 residues. Deletions cut 2 bases from V and 1 base from J, with 5 bases between. The V gene's germline CDR1 is SGHAT and CDR2 FQDESV (reference sequence). CDR3 loop: CASSLKGNTEAFF. Written as DNA, the CDR3 is TGTGCCAGCAGCTTAAAGGGGAACACTGAAGCTTTCTTT.

The CDR3 reads CASSLRGAVEQYF. CDR3 DNA: TGTGCCAGCAGTTTACGAGGGGCTGTCGAGCAGTACTTC. The chain couples TRBV27 to TRBJ2-7; tentatively, D is TRBD1 or TRBD2 (5 bases each). Germline V lookup: CDR1 MNHEY, CDR2 SMNVEV (reference sequence). The CDR3 loop spans 13 amino acids. The ends were cut back, 2 bases at V and 6 bases at J, with 11 bases in the middle.